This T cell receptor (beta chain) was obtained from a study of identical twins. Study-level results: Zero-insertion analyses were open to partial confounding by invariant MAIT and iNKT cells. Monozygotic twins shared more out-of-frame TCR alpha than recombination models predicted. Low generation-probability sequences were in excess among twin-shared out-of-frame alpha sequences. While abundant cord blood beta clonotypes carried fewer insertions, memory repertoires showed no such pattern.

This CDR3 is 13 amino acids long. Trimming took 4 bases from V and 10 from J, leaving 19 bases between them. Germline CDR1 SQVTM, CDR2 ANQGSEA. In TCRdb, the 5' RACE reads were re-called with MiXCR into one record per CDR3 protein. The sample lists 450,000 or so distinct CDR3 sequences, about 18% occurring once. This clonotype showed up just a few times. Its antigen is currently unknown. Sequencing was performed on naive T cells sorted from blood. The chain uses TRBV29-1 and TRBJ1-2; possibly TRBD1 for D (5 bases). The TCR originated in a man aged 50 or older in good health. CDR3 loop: CSVGGRAADFYTF. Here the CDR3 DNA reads TGCAGCGTTGGCGGCAGGGCCGCGGACTTCTACACCTTC.